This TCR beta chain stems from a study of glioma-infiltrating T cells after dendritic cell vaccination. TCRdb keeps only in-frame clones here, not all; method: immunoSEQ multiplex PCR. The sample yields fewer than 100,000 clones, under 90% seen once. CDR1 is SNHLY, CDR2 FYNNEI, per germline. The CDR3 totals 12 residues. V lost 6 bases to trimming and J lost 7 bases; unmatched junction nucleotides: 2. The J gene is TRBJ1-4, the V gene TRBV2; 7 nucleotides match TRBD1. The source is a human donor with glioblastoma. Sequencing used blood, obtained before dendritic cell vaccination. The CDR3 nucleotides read TGTGCCAGCAGACAGGGGACTGAAAAACTGTTTTTT. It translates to CASRQGTEKLFF.